This T cell receptor (beta chain) was found in a study of blood T cell repertoires in COVID-19. Study information: T cells, B-cell-depleted T cells, or PBMCs supplied cDNA or gDNA.

The CDR3 length is 15 residues. Germline V lookup: CDR1 MDHEN, CDR2 SYDVKM. V dropped 5 bases and J dropped 7 bases, with 18 bases sitting between them. Seattle-derived patients entered the study during active infection and were followed longitudinally. As handled by the study authors: How many nucleated cells were present was estimated from reference gene primer amplification. TCRdb's table, derived via immunoSEQ multiplex PCR, lists solely in-frame clones and lacks some. The V and J calls and clone size come from that table; D and trimming were worked out from the DNA. The sample yields 430,000 or so clones, around 90% seen once.

The clonotype comes from a man between 18 and 35 years old with COVID-19, enrolled during active disease. Material: peripheral blood. V is TRBV28 and J is TRBJ2-1, with D maybe TRBD2 (6 bases). In nucleotides, the CDR3 is TGTGCCAGCAGTACCCACGGAGGGCCGAGGAATGAGCAGTTCTTC. Amino acid sequence: CASSTHGGPRNEQFF.